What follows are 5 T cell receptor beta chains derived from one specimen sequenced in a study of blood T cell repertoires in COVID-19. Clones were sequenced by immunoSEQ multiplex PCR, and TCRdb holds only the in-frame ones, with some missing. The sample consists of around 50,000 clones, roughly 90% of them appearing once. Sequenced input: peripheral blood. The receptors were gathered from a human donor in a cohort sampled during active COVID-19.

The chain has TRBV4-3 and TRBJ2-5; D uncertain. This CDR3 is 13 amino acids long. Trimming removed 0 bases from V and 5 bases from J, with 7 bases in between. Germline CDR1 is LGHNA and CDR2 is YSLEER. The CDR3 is CASSQDPEETQYF. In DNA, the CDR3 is TGCGCCAGCAGCCAAGATCCCGAGGAGACCCAGTACTTC.

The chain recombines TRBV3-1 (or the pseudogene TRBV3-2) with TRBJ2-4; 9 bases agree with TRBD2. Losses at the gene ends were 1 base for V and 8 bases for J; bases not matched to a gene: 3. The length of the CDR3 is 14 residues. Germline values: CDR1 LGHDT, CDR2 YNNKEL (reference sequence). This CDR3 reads CASSQGGGADIQYF. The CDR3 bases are TGTGCCAGCAGCCAAGGCGGGGGGGCGGACATTCAGTACTTC.

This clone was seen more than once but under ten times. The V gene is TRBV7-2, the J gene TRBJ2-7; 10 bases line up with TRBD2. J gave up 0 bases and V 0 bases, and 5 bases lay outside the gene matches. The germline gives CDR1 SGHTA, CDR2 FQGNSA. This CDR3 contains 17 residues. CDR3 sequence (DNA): TGTGCCAGCAGCTTAGCTAGGGCTAGCGGGAGCTCCTACGAGCAGTACTTC. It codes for CASSLARASGSSYEQYF.

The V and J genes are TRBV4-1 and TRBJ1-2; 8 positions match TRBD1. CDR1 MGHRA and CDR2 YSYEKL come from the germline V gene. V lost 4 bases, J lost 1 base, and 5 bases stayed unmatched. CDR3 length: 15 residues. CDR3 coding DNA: TGCGCCAGCAGCCTAGATGGACAGGGTAACTATGGCTACACCTTC. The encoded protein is CASSLDGQGNYGYTF.

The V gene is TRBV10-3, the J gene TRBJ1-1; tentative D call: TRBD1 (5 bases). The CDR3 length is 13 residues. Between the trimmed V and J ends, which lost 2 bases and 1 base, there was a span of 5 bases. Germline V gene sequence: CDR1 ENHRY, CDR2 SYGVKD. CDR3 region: CAISEGQNTEAFF. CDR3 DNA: TGTGCCATCAGTGAGGGACAGAACACTGAAGCTTTCTTT.